This TCR beta chain was obtained from a study of T-cell memory formation after mild COVID-19. Study-wide points: Shrinking CD4+ clones were chiefly CM and EM; CD8+ ones were chiefly EMRA. Contracting clones, day 15 to 85, had balanced CD4/CD8, and later expanders favored CD4+.

TCRdb processed the 5' RACE reads anew with MiXCR; each CDR3 protein has one entry. Of about 310,000 distinct CDR3 sequences in the sample, around a sixth are singletons; the top ten hold roughly 20%. Between the trimmed V and J ends, which lost 2 bases and 8 bases, there was a span of 9 bases. CDR3 size: 12 residues. Per the germline V gene, CDR1 is MNHNY and CDR2 is SVGAGI (reference sequence). This clonotype was counted a few times. Its specificity is not known. The material sequenced was PBMCs or a T cell subset sorted from them (not recorded which). The genes are TRBV6-6 and TRBJ1-2; a weak D match, TRBD1 (6 bases). The receptor comes from a man between 18 and 35 years old who had mild COVID-19 (a few samples of this study predate the infection). Cell type and time point are not known. The CDR3 here is CASSYHRDGYTF. CDR3 bases: TGTGCCAGCAGTTACCACAGGGACGGCTACACCTTC.